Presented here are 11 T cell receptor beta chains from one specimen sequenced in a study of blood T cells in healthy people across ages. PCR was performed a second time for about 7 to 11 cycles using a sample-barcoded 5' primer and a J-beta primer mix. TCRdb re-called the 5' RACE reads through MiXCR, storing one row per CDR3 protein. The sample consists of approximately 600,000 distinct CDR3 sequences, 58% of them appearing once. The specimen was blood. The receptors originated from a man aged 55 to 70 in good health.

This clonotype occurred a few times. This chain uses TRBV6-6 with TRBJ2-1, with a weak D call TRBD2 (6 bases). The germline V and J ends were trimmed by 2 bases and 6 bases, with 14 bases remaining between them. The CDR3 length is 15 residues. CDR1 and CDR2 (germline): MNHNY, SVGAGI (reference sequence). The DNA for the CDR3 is TGTGCCAGCAGTTACGGGACTCAGTCGGGCAATGAGCAGTTCTTC. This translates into CASSYGTQSGNEQFF.

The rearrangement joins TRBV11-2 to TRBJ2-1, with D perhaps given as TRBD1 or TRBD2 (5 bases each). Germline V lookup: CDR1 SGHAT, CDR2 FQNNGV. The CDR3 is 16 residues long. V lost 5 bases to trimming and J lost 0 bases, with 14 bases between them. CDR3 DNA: TGTGCCAGCAGCCCGAATCCAGGGAGCTCCTACAATGAGCAGTTCTTC. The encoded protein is CASSPNPGSSYNEQFF.

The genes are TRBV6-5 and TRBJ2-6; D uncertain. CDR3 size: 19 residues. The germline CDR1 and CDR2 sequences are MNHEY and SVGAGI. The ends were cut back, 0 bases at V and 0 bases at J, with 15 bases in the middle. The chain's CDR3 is CASSYSPAAAISGANVLTF. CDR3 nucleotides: TGTGCCAGCAGTTACTCCCCGGCAGCTGCTATCTCTGGGGCCAACGTCCTGACTTTC.

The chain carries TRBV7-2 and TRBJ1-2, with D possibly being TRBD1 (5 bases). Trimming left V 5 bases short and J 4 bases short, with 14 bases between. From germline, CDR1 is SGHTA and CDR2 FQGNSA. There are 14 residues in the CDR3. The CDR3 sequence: CASSRNIGGYGYTF. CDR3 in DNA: TGTGCCAGCAGCCGGAATATCGGGGGCTATGGCTACACCTTC.

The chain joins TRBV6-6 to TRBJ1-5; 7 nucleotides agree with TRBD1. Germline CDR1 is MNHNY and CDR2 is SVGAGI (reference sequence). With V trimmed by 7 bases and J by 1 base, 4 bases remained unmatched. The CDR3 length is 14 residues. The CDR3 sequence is CASKPDRSNQPQHF. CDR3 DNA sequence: TGTGCCAGCAAACCGGACAGGAGCAATCAGCCCCAGCATTTT.

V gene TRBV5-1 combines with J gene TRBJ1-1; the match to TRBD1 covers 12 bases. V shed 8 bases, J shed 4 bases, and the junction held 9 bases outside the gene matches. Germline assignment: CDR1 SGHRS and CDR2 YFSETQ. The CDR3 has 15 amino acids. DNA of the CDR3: TGCGCCAGTGGGACAGGGGGCATGCGGAGCACTGAAGCTTTCTTT. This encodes CASGTGGMRSTEAFF.

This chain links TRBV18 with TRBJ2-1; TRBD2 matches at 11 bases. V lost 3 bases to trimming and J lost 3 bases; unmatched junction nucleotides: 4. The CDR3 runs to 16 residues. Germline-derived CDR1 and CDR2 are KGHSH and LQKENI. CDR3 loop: CASSPRLAGNYNEQFF. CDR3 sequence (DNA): TGTGCCAGCTCACCGCGACTAGCGGGGAACTACAATGAGCAGTTCTTC.

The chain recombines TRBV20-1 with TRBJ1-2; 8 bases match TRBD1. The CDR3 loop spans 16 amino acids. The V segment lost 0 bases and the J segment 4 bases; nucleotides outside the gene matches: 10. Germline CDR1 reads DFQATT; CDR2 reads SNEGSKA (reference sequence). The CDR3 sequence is CSARDSNRGWGYGYTF. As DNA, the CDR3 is TGCAGTGCTAGAGATTCTAACAGGGGGTGGGGCTATGGCTACACCTTC.

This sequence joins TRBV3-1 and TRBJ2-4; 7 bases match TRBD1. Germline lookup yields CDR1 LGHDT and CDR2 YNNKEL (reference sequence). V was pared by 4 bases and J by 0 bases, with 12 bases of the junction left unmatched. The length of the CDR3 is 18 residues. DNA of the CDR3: TGTGCCAGCAGCCCGGTATCGACAGGGTTCGTAGCCAAAAACATTCAGTACTTC. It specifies CASSPVSTGFVAKNIQYF.

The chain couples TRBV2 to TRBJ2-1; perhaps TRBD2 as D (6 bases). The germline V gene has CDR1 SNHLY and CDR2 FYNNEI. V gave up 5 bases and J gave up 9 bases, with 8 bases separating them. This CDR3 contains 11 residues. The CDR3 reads CASSQLAEQFF. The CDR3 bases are TGTGCCAGCAGTCAACTAGCTGAGCAGTTCTTC.

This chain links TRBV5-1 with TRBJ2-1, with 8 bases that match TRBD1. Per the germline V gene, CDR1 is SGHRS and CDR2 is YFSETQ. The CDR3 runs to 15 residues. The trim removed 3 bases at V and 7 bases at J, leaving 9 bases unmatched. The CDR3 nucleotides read TGCGCCAGCAGCTGGTCGTCGACAGGGGCAAATGAGCAGTTCTTC. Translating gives CASSWSSTGANEQFF.